The clone carrying this TCR beta chain showed up many times. Its matching antigen is unknown. This sample stems from a study of T-cell memory formation after mild COVID-19. Researchers used 5'RACE with constant-segment primers to make TCR alpha and TCR beta cDNA libraries that carry sample barcodes and UMIs. Each CDR3 protein gets one entry after TCRdb re-called the 5' RACE reads with MiXCR. The sample shows 45,000 or so distinct CDR3 sequences, over 6.5% of them seen only once. Study-wide results and caveats: Shrinking CD4+ clones were chiefly CM and EM; CD8+ ones were chiefly EMRA. Clones contracting over day 15 to 85 were CD4/CD8 balanced, with later expanders leaning CD4+. Among clones peaking at day 37 in the second wave, SARS-CoV-2 specificity remained unconfirmed.

This sequence originates from an adult who had mild COVID-19 (a few samples of this study predate the infection). Cell type and time point are not known. Sample: PBMCs or a T cell subset sorted from them (not recorded which).

In DNA, the CDR3 is TGTGCCAGCAGCTTGTCGGTGTACCAAGAGACCCAGTACTTC. Translated: CASSLSVYQETQYF. The chain uses TRBV7-9 and TRBJ2-5; D ambiguous. Trimming removed 3 bases from V and 0 bases from J, with 8 bases in between. The CDR3 runs to 14 residues. CDR1 and CDR2 (germline): SEHNR, FQNEAQ (reference sequence).